Reported below is one T cell receptor (beta chain). Its specificity is unknown. This specimen belongs to a study of CD8 T cells in ankylosing spondylitis. Study results and limitations: A motif in TCR beta, a set of fewer than ten highly homologous variants, appeared characteristic of ankylosing spondylitis blood.

From the 5' RACE reads, TCRdb called clonotypes with MiXCR, one entry per CDR3 protein. This table has 290,000 or so distinct CDR3 sequences, around 21% appearing once. This TCR was sampled from a female donor with ankylosing spondylitis or in good health (not recorded which). Sample: blood, either unsorted or a sorted T cell fraction (not recorded which).

The chain's CDR3 is CASSQVRTETQYF. CDR3 in DNA: TGCGCCAGCAGCCAAGTCCGTACGGAGACCCAGTACTTC. The V gene is TRBV4-3, the J gene TRBJ2-5; D is undetermined. This CDR3 has 13 residues. V was clipped by 1 base and J by 5 bases, with 8 bases between them. The V gene's germline CDR1 is LGHNA and CDR2 YSLEER.